This passage covers 21 T cell receptor beta chains from one sample sequenced in a study of shared clonotypes between healthy human individuals. TCRdb keeps only in-frame clones here, not all; method: immunoSEQ multiplex PCR. The data contain about 1,500,000 clones, around 97% of them singletons. Material for sequencing was naive CD4+ T cells sorted from blood. The sample's subset: CD45RA+ positively selected. Source of these receptors: a man aged 25 to 45 in good health.

This chain links TRBV11-2 with TRBJ1-4, with D perhaps TRBD1 (6 bases). The germline gives CDR1 SGHAT, CDR2 FQNNGV. V lost 5 bases, J lost 7 bases, and 17 bases lay in between. The CDR3 contains 15 residues. CDR3 sequence: CASSPNTGRTEKLFF. The CDR3 DNA sequence: TGTGCCAGCAGCCCTAATACAGGGAGAACTGAAAAACTGTTTTTT.

This clone was picked up one time. The chain uses TRBV28 and TRBJ2-3, with D maybe TRBD1 (5 bases). This CDR3 spans 15 amino acids. Between the trimmed V and J ends, which lost 5 bases and 3 bases, there was a span of 15 bases. CDR1 is MDHEN, CDR2 SYDVKM, per germline. Written as DNA, the CDR3 is TGTGCCAGCAGTCCGGCAGGGAAAAAGACAGATACGCAGTATTTT. It specifies CASSPAGKKTDTQYF.

The chain recombines TRBV7-9 with TRBJ1-1; D unresolved. The CDR3 is 13 residues long. V was clipped by 5 bases and J by 5 bases, with 12 bases between them. Germline CDR1 SEHNR, CDR2 FQNEAQ (reference sequence). The CDR3 DNA is TGTGCCAGCAGCCCCTGGGCCCGGACTGAAGCTTTCTTT. It codes for CASSPWARTEAFF. The whole variable domain, filled in from reference TRBV7-9 and TRBJ1-1, reads DTGVSQNPRHKITKRGQNVTFRCDPISEHNRLYWYRQTLGQGPEFLTYFQNEAQLEKSRLLSDRFSAERPKGSFSTLEIQRTEQGDSAMYLCASSPWARTEAFFGQGTRLTVV.

In its sample, this clone was seen once. The chain employs TRBV4-1 and TRBJ2-7, with D possibly TRBD2 on 5 matching bases. Germline CDR1 reads MGHRA; CDR2 reads YSYEKL. V dropped 1 base and J dropped 3 bases, with 16 bases sitting between them. This CDR3 has 16 residues. The CDR3 is CASSQGRLRGDYEQYF. CDR3 sequence (DNA): TGCGCCAGCAGCCAAGGTCGACTAAGAGGTGACTACGAGCAGTACTTC.

The chain recombines TRBV5-1 with TRBJ2-3; maybe TRBD1 (6 bases). This CDR3 is 15 amino acids long. The V end lost 4 bases, the J end lost 2 bases, and 14 bases lay between the germline ends. Germline V lookup: CDR1 SGHRS, CDR2 YFSETQ. The DNA of the CDR3 is TGCGCCAGCAGCACCGGGACACCCTTCACAGATACGCAGTATTTT. It is translated as CASSTGTPFTDTQYF.

The V gene is TRBV5-4, the J gene TRBJ2-5; D might be TRBD1 (6 bases). Trimming took 0 bases from V and 5 from J, leaving 11 bases between them. Germline V CDR1 and CDR2: SGHNT, YYREEE (reference sequence). The CDR3 spans 14 residues. The CDR3 here is CASSLAGVEETQYF. The CDR3 nucleotides are TGTGCCAGCAGCTTGGCAGGGGTGGAGGAGACCCAGTACTTC.

This clone came up once. This chain connects TRBV2 to TRBJ2-7; 12 nucleotides align to TRBD2. V lost 6 bases to trimming and J lost 5 bases; unmatched junction nucleotides: 8. CDR1 is SNHLY and CDR2 is FYNNEI in the germline V gene. The CDR3 sequence is 15 residues long. The CDR3 region is CASSRLAGGSNEQYF. The CDR3 coding sequence is TGTGCCAGCAGCCGGCTAGCGGGAGGGTCCAACGAGCAGTACTTC. Together with reference TRBV2 and TRBJ2-7, the CDR3 gives the full variable domain: EPEVTQTPSHQVTQMGQEVILRCVPISNHLYFYWYRQILGQKVEFLVSFYNNEISEKSEIFDDQFSVERPDGSNFTLKIRSTKLEDSAMYFCASSRLAGGSNEQYFGPGTRLTVT.

The DNA of the CDR3 is TGTGCCAGCAGCTTCTTGGGCGGAGGTAACTATGGCTACACCTTC. This encodes CASSFLGGGNYGYTF. The chain uses TRBV7-9 and TRBJ1-2; D gene uncertain. The CDR3 is made up of 15 amino acids. Trimming left V 3 bases short and J 1 base short, with 12 bases between. CDR1 and CDR2 from the germline V gene are SEHNR and FQNEAQ (reference sequence).

In its sample, this clone was seen once. The chain carries TRBV5-1 and TRBJ1-1; TRBD1 is a possible D gene (5 bases). The CDR3 sequence is 15 residues long. The germline CDR1 and CDR2 sequences are SGHRS and YFSETQ. The germline V and J ends were trimmed by 4 bases and 4 bases, with 17 bases remaining between them. The CDR3 loop is CASSPRDLVTTEAFF. In nucleotides, the CDR3 is TGCGCCAGCAGCCCCCGGGACCTTGTCACCACTGAAGCTTTCTTT.

J is TRBJ2-7 and V is TRBV19; 10 bases match TRBD1. The ends lost 3 bases at V and 4 bases at J; junction bases unmatched: 3. CDR1 is LNHDA, CDR2 SQIVND, per germline (reference sequence). The CDR3 length is 14 residues. The CDR3 is CASSIRDRGYEQYF. CDR3 in DNA: TGTGCCAGTAGTATCCGGGACAGGGGATACGAGCAGTACTTC.

The chain uses TRBV11-3 and TRBJ2-7; TRBD1 agrees at 8 bases. J gave up 5 bases and V 5 bases, and 5 bases lay outside the gene matches. CDR3 length equals 13 residues. Germline V gene sequence: CDR1 SGHNT, CDR2 YENEEA. Written as DNA, the CDR3 is TGTGCCAGCAGCCCCGAGACAGGGGACGAGCAGTACTTC. It codes for CASSPETGDEQYF. The entire variable domain, with the rest obtained from reference TRBV11-3 and TRBJ2-7, is as follows: EAGVVQSPRYKIIEKKQPVAFWCNPISGHNTLYWYLQNLGQGPELLIRYENEEAVDDSQLPKDRFSAERLKGVDSTLKIQPAELGDSAVYLCASSPETGDEQYFGPGTRLTVT.

The chain couples TRBV5-1 to TRBJ2-1; 8 bases align to TRBD2. The trim removed 2 bases at V and 3 bases at J, leaving 1 base unmatched. The CDR3 sequence is 14 residues long. Germline loops: CDR1 SGHRS, CDR2 YFSETQ. DNA for the CDR3: TGCGCCAGCAGCTTACTAGCGGACTACAATGAGCAGTTCTTC. Encoded protein: CASSLLADYNEQFF.

The chain has TRBV11-2 and TRBJ1-1, with D unclear. CDR1 and CDR2 from the germline V gene are SGHAT and FQNNGV. Trimming pared 3 bases from V and 0 bases from J, leaving 8 bases between. The CDR3 runs to 14 residues. The DNA of the CDR3 is TGTGCCAGCAGCTTGGTCCCCATGAACACTGAAGCTTTCTTT. It encodes CASSLVPMNTEAFF.

The chain employs TRBV27 and TRBJ2-7; no definite D call. The CDR3 covers 13 residues. CDR1 is MNHEY and CDR2 is SMNVEV in the germline V gene (reference sequence). Trimming pared 3 bases from V and 6 bases from J, leaving 12 bases between. CDR3 region: CASSFLKSSEQYF. DNA of the CDR3: TGTGCCAGCAGTTTCCTCAAGTCCAGCGAGCAGTACTTC.

This chain links TRBV16 with TRBJ2-1, with a possible D match to TRBD1 (6 bases). Per the germline V gene, CDR1 is KGHSY and CDR2 is FQNENV. The CDR3 runs 15 residues. Trimming left V 6 bases short and J 5 bases short, with 17 bases between. The CDR3 reads CASRQRTVDDNEQFF. In nucleotides, the CDR3 is TGTGCCAGCAGACAGCGGACAGTGGATGACAATGAGCAGTTCTTC.

J is TRBJ1-3 and V is TRBV7-9; D unresolved. Per germline, CDR1 SEHNR and CDR2 FQNEAQ (reference sequence). The CDR3 contains 13 residues. V was shortened by 3 bases and J by 3 bases, with 6 bases between the two germline ends. The CDR3 sequence is CASSLKDGNTIYF. DNA of the CDR3: TGTGCCAGCAGCTTGAAGGATGGAAACACCATATATTTT.

This clone was detected once. The rearrangement uses TRBV28 and TRBJ1-1; D ambiguous. The CDR3 sequence is 12 residues long. V lost 2 bases and J 6 bases, leaving 7 bases between the germline ends. Germline loops: CDR1 MDHEN, CDR2 SYDVKM. The CDR3 is CASSLRPSEAFF. The CDR3 DNA reads TGTGCCAGCAGTTTAAGGCCGTCTGAAGCTTTCTTT.

V is TRBV9 and J is TRBJ2-1; D assignment may be TRBD1 or TRBD2 (6 bases each). Trimming shortened V by 3 bases and J by 4 bases, and 20 bases separated the two germline ends. The germline gives CDR1 SGDLS, CDR2 YYNGEE. The CDR3 is 17 amino acids. The CDR3 here is CASSAGGGLTLYNEQFF. The CDR3 DNA reads as TGTGCCAGCAGCGCTGGAGGGGGACTCACCCTATACAATGAGCAGTTCTTC.

The chain links TRBV6-1 to TRBJ2-7; tentatively, D is TRBD1 (7 bases). The CDR3 length is 14 residues. The V end was cut by 5 bases, the J end by 3 bases, with 14 bases between. From germline, CDR1 is MNHNS and CDR2 SASEGT. CDR3 sequence reads: CASSLQGRDYEQYF. The DNA for the CDR3 is TGTGCCAGCAGTTTACAGGGGCGGGACTACGAGCAGTACTTC.

The gene calls are TRBV10-1 and TRBJ2-3; D is possibly TRBD1 (6 bases). The CDR3 covers 14 residues. The V gene lost 3 bases and the J gene lost 3 bases, with 10 bases spanning the gap. Germline V CDR1 and CDR2: WNHNN, SYGVQD (reference sequence). CDR3 sequence (DNA): TGCGCCAGCAGTGACAGGGGAGAAACAGATACGCAGTATTTT. Its protein product is CASSDRGETDTQYF.

The chain joins TRBV10-1 to TRBJ2-3; TRBD2 agrees at 9 bases. V lost 7 bases, J lost 5 bases, and 4 bases stayed unmatched. This CDR3 is 13 amino acids long. Per the germline V gene, CDR1 is WNHNN and CDR2 is SYGVQD (reference sequence). This chain's CDR3 is CASTAGGGDTQYF. CDR3 nucleotide sequence: TGCGCCAGCACGGCGGGAGGGGGAGATACGCAGTATTTT.